The clone carrying this TCR beta chain came up once. The data were taken from a study of blood T cell repertoires in COVID-19. Study-wide context: The United States, Italy and Spain provided the acute and convalescent COVID-19 samples.

Sequencing used immunoSEQ multiplex PCR; TCRdb keeps in-frame clones, though not all of them. The sample yields roughly 100,000 clones, about 75% seen once. Germline lookup yields CDR1 SGHNT and CDR2 YYREEE (reference sequence). The CDR3 has 14 residues. Trimming took 2 bases from V and 7 from J; bases not matched to a gene: 8. The TCR comes from a woman aged 70-85 years with acute or convalescent COVID-19. The chain uses TRBV5-4 and TRBJ1-2, with TRBD1 matching over 7 bases. Material for sequencing was peripheral blood. The CDR3 region is CASSFDRDLAGYTF. The CDR3 nucleotides are TGTGCCAGCAGCTTCGACAGGGATTTAGCTGGCTACACCTTC.